The 2 T cell receptor beta chains given below trace back to one sample, sequenced in a study of T cell repertoires in cytomegalovirus infection. Via MiXCR, TCRdb re-called the reads, giving one row per CDR3 protein. The table has roughly 730,000 distinct CDR3 sequences, around a third seen once. Antigens of these TCRs are unknown. The sequences come from cultured PBMCs, collected from culture after CMV antigen stimulation. All receptors derive from a human donor in good health (CMV status not recorded). Some clones in this sample may be carry-over from other donors' samples.

This clonotype was picked up many times. J is TRBJ1-1 and V is TRBV7-2; D ambiguous. The CDR3 is 13 residues long. CDR1 is SGHTA and CDR2 is FQGNSA in the germline V gene. With 4 bases removed from V and 2 bases from J, the gap between germline ends came to 8 bases. In DNA, the CDR3 is TGTGCCAGCAGCTACTGGGCCAACACTGAAGCTTTCTTT. Translated: CASSYWANTEAFF.

The chain uses TRBV10-3 and TRBJ2-7, with D perhaps being TRBD1 or TRBD2 (6 bases each). Germline CDR1 is ENHRY and CDR2 is SYGVKD. This CDR3 contains 13 residues. Trimming removed 8 bases at V and 5 bases at J, with 16 bases between. CDR3 nucleotide sequence: TGTGCCATCGGAACAGGGACTGCCCACGAGCAGTACTTC. Residues: CAIGTGTAHEQYF.